The entry below describes one TCR beta chain. The sample belongs to a study of blood T cell repertoires in COVID-19. As handled by the study authors: Using reference gene primer amplification, nucleated cell counts were estimated. Clones were read by immunoSEQ multiplex PCR, and TCRdb kept only the in-frame ones, dropping some. D and trimming were read from the DNA, whereas the V and J calls and clone size are those reported in that table. The sample shows some 110,000 clones, approximately 78% of them seen only once. The CDR3 loop spans 14 amino acids. V was clipped by 6 bases and J by 3 bases, with 12 bases between them. Looked up from germline, CDR1 is MDHEN and CDR2 is SYDVKM.

The sample consisted of peripheral blood. This sequence originates from a man aged 65 to 79 with acute or convalescent COVID-19. The chain links TRBV28 to TRBJ1-5, with a possible D match to TRBD1 (5 bases). Written as DNA, the CDR3 is TGTGCCAGCAGCGAAGGGGTTCCCAATCAGCCCCAGCATTTT. It codes for CASSEGVPNQPQHF.